These 17 T cell receptor beta chains were all obtained from the same sample, sequenced in a study of Ad26.COV2.S vaccination and SARS-CoV-2 variants. The protocol was immunoSEQ multiplex PCR, while the TCRdb copy is restricted to in-frame clones and leaves out a portion. The sample yields about 680,000 clones, more than 80% seen once. The treatment: some 19 received Ad26.COV2.S at low or high dose, single or two shots; about 5 received placebo; per-sample allocation not given. Specimens were obtained on day 63 following the first vaccine or placebo injection. The specimen comprised peripheral blood, sampled in a trial of Ad26.COV2.S vaccine versus placebo. The receptor set was obtained from a person between 18 and 65 years old who received the Ad26.COV2.S COVID-19 vaccine or a placebo.

The chain links TRBV3-1 (or the pseudogene TRBV3-2) to TRBJ1-5, with TRBD1 matching over 7 bases. After removal of 4 bases from V and 7 bases from J, the junction contained 10 bases not matched to a gene. CDR3 length: 15 residues. Germline values: CDR1 LGHDT, CDR2 YNNKEL (reference sequence). The CDR3 sequence: CASSPGQVVEQPQHF. The CDR3 bases are TGTGCCAGCAGCCCTGGACAGGTGGTAGAACAGCCCCAGCATTTT.

The chain links TRBV5-1 to TRBJ1-1; D uncertain. V was cut by 6 bases and J by 6 bases, with 15 bases left in between. This CDR3 has 13 residues. Germline CDR1 SGHRS, CDR2 YFSETQ. CDR3 bases: TGCGCCAGCACCCTGGGAGGGTACGCTGAAGCTTTCTTT. It yields the protein CASTLGGYAEAFF.

The chain employs TRBV2 and TRBJ2-1, with 12 nucleotides matching TRBD2. CDR3 length: 13 residues. CDR1 and CDR2 (germline): SNHLY, FYNNEI. V was clipped by 6 bases and J by 9 bases; unmatched bases: 3. The CDR3: CASRKLAGGEQFF. The DNA for the CDR3 is TGTGCCAGCAGAAAACTAGCGGGAGGTGAGCAGTTCTTC.

V usage is TRBV15 and J usage is TRBJ1-1, with no clear D. V shed 2 bases and J shed 2 bases, with 9 bases lying between them. CDR3 length equals 14 residues. CDR1 is LNHNV and CDR2 is YYDKDF in the germline V gene (reference sequence). The CDR3 DNA sequence: TGTGCCACCAGCAGATCCTCAGCTAACACTGAAGCTTTCTTT. Its translation is CATSRSSANTEAFF.

The rearrangement joins TRBV2 to TRBJ1-1; D is unclear. Trimming stripped 4 bases from V and 1 base from J, with 7 bases between. CDR1 and CDR2 (germline): SNHLY, FYNNEI. The CDR3 extends over 13 amino acids. DNA of the CDR3: TGTGCCAGCAGTGTGGTGGAGAACACTGAAGCTTTCTTT. Translation: CASSVVENTEAFF.

This chain connects TRBV19 to TRBJ2-1, with 8 bases lining up with TRBD2. Trimming at V came to 2 bases and at J to 3 bases, leaving 6 bases not matched to a gene. CDR3 size: 16 residues. Germline CDR1 is LNHDA and CDR2 is SQIVND (reference sequence). CDR3 coding DNA: TGTGCCAGTAGTATAACGCCCAGCGGGAGCTACAATGAGCAGTTCTTC. It yields the protein CASSITPSGSYNEQFF.

On this clone: The sample has other DNA sequences that encode this CDR3 too. This rearrangement joins TRBV18 to TRBJ2-3; D not resolved. Trimming pared 3 bases from V and 3 bases from J, leaving 7 bases between. This CDR3 region has 13 residues. Germline CDR1 is KGHSH and CDR2 is LQKENI. The DNA for the CDR3 is TGTGCCAGCTCACCTCCCGGGACAGATACGCAGTATTTT. This translates into CASSPPGTDTQYF.

The chain joins TRBV15 to TRBJ1-5, with D possibly being TRBD1 (5 bases). V lost 0 bases, J lost 4 bases, and 7 bases lay in between. From germline, CDR1 is LNHNV and CDR2 YYDKDF (reference sequence). The CDR3 totals 14 residues. The CDR3 coding sequence is TGTGCCACCAGCAGAGATTGGGGGAATCAGCCCCAGCATTTT. This gives the protein CATSRDWGNQPQHF.

The CDR3 spells CASSSGTGTSPLHF. CDR3 in DNA: TGTGCCAGCAGCTCCGGGACAGGGACTTCACCCCTCCACTTT. This chain links TRBV7-9 with TRBJ1-6; 9 nucleotides align to TRBD1. The CDR3 is 14 residues long. Germline V gene lookup returns CDR1 SEHNR and CDR2 FQNEAQ (reference sequence). V dropped 4 bases and J dropped 9; count of bases not matched to a gene: 4. Full variable domain (remainder filled in from reference TRBV7-9 and TRBJ1-6): DTGVSQNPRHKITKRGQNVTFRCDPISEHNRLYWYRQTLGQGPEFLTYFQNEAQLEKSRLLSDRFSAERPKGSFSTLEIQRTEQGDSAMYLCASSSGTGTSPLHFGNGTRLTVT.

This rearrangement joins TRBV5-1 to TRBJ2-7, with 11 bases that match TRBD1. The CDR3 runs to 13 residues. After removal of 3 bases from V and 7 bases from J, the junction contained 3 bases not matched to a gene. Germline assignment: CDR1 SGHRS and CDR2 YFSETQ. CDR3 residues: CASSYGTGGEQYF. The DNA for the CDR3 is TGCGCCAGCAGCTACGGGACAGGGGGTGAGCAGTACTTC. Using reference TRBV5-1 and TRBJ2-7 for the parts outside the CDR3, the full variable domain is KAGVTQTPRYLIKTRGQQVTLSCSPISGHRSVSWYQQTPGQGLQFLFEYFSETQRNKGNFPGRFSGRQFSNSRSEMNVSTLELGDSALYLCASSYGTGGEQYFGPGTRLTVT.

The J gene is TRBJ2-3, the V gene TRBV15, with D hard to call. The CDR3 extends over 13 amino acids. The V end lost 0 bases, the J end lost 10 bases, and 11 bases lay between the germline ends. Germline CDR1 LNHNV, CDR2 YYDKDF (reference sequence). The CDR3 loop reads CATSRDRLESQYF. The CDR3 coding sequence is TGTGCCACCAGCAGAGATCGTTTAGAGTCGCAGTATTTT.

The chain recombines TRBV6-5 with TRBJ2-7, with TRBD2 matching 8 bases. The CDR3 spans 14 residues. Per the germline V gene, CDR1 is MNHEY and CDR2 is SVGAGI. V gave up 5 bases and J gave up 3 bases; unmatched junction bases: 6. In DNA, the CDR3 is TGTGCCAGCAGTCCGGGACTAGGGCTCTACGAGCAGTACTTC. It translates to CASSPGLGLYEQYF.

V usage is TRBV30 and J usage is TRBJ1-1, with TRBD1 as a possible D gene (6 bases). V lost 2 bases, J lost 0 bases, and 13 bases lay in between. The CDR3 contains 15 residues. Germline CDR1 GTSNPN, CDR2 SVGIG (reference sequence). The CDR3 spells CAWSPLGGLNTEAFF. CDR3 nucleotide sequence: TGTGCCTGGAGTCCACTGGGGGGGCTGAACACTGAAGCTTTCTTT.

The gene calls are TRBV5-4 and TRBJ2-2; 12 bases map to TRBD2. Germline trimming cut 0 bases from V and 0 bases from J; bases unmatched to any gene: 9. This CDR3 has 20 residues. CDR1 is SGHNT and CDR2 is YYREEE in the germline V gene (reference sequence). CDR3 DNA sequence: TGTGCCAGCAGCTTGGCCATTACCGGACTAGCGGGACCGAACACCGGGGAGCTGTTTTTT. Protein: CASSLAITGLAGPNTGELFF.

The chain recombines TRBV30 with TRBJ1-2; the D is unclear. CDR3 size: 12 residues. Germline assignment: CDR1 GTSNPN and CDR2 SVGIG (reference sequence). Trimming took off 6 bases at V and 6 bases at J, with 14 bases between the two ends. CDR3 nucleotide sequence: TGTGCCTGCCCCAAATTCCCGGATGGCTACACCTTC. Its translation is CACPKFPDGYTF.

The V call is TRBV14, the J call TRBJ2-7; D might be TRBD1 (6 bases). CDR3 length equals 16 residues. CDR1 and CDR2 from the germline V gene are SGHDN and FVKESK. V was pared by 1 base and J by 3 bases, with 16 bases between. CDR3 bases: TGTGCCAGCAGCCAAGGATGGGCAGGGGTTTTCTACGAGCAGTACTTC. Its translation is CASSQGWAGVFYEQYF.

The chain carries TRBV24-1 and TRBJ2-1; 7 bases match TRBD2. This CDR3 is built from 17 residues. V gave up 1 base and J gave up 2 bases; unmatched junction bases: 7. Germline values: CDR1 KGHDR, CDR2 SFDVKD. CDR3: CATSDFGGSSTYNEQFF. CDR3 in DNA: TGTGCCACCAGTGATTTTGGCGGGAGTAGCACCTACAATGAGCAGTTCTTC.